Listed here are 26 T cell receptor beta chains from one sample, sequenced in a study of T cells in Graves' hyperthyroidism and ophthalmopathy (dated by TCRdb to about 2019). The library was produced with multiplex PCR. Sequencing was carried out with an Illumina HiSeq 2000. The TCR beta CDR3 regions were amplified from the RNA transcripts. The TCR CDR3 was subjected to a first round of RT-PCR using the HTBI primer set and the Qiagen OneStep RT-PCR kit. TCRdb's own reprocessing of the public reads used fastp at Q25 and MiXCR and kept productive beta chains. Each entry merges the rows of one CDR3 protein and shows their most common DNA and genes. For this sample the table gives 300,000 to 350,000 distinct CDR3 sequences, of which 15% to 20% were detected only once. The biggest ten clones account for approximately 35% of the sample. Input material: blood. The receptors derive from a man younger than 45 with Graves' hyperthyroidism.

Concerning this clonotype: The CDR3 does not close with the conserved phenylalanine or tryptophan, likely indicating a read error. DNA of the CDR3: TGTGCCAGCAGGCAGGGTCCGTCCTACAATGAGCAGTTCTCC. Amino acids: CASRQGPSYNEQFS. V is TRBV12-3 or TRBV12-4 and J is TRBJ2-1, with D maybe TRBD1 (5 bases). The ends were cut back, 6 bases at V and 1 base at J, with 10 bases in the middle. CDR3 size: 14 residues.

This rearrangement joins TRBV5-1 to TRBJ2-3; D is possibly TRBD1 or TRBD2 (5 bases each). Deletions cut 7 bases from V and 2 bases from J, with 11 bases between. Germline lookup yields CDR1 SGHRS and CDR2 YFSETQ. The CDR3 sequence is 13 residues long. The CDR3 loop is CASGGGDTDTQYF. CDR3 nucleotides: TGCGCCAGCGGGGGTGGGGACACAGATACGCAGTATTTT.

This sequence joins TRBV9 and TRBJ2-2; D unresolved. There are 13 residues in the CDR3. The germline V and J ends were trimmed by 3 bases and 7 bases, with 10 bases remaining between them. Germline assignment: CDR1 SGDLS and CDR2 YYNGEE. CDR3 sequence: CASSAQVLGELFF. DNA for the CDR3: TGTGCCAGCAGCGCCCAGGTCCTCGGGGAGCTGTTTTTT.

J is TRBJ2-7 and V is TRBV6-1, with unresolved D. This CDR3 region has 12 residues. Germline CDR1 is MNHNS and CDR2 is SASEGT. V was clipped by 3 bases and J by 4 bases, with 7 bases between them. This CDR3 is CASSDFLYEQYF. DNA of the CDR3: TGTGCCAGCAGTGATTTTCTTTACGAGCAGTACTTC.

This clonotype was recorded a few times. This chain joins TRBV7-9 and TRBJ2-2; D is unclear. The CDR3 has 15 residues. Germline CDR1 reads SEHNR; CDR2 reads FQNEAQ (reference sequence). Trimming stripped 5 bases from V and 4 bases from J, with 14 bases between. In DNA form, the CDR3 reads TGTGCCAGCAGCCTGATAAGGGCCCTCACCGGGGAGCTGTTTTTT. It specifies CASSLIRALTGELFF.

This clonotype was picked up many times. The V call is TRBV3-1, the J call TRBJ1-6; TRBD1 aligns across 7 bases. CDR1 is LGHDT and CDR2 is YNNKEL in the germline V gene (reference sequence). This CDR3 contains 16 residues. J lost 7 bases, V lost 4 bases, and 10 bases had no gene match. CDR3 residues: CASSRFGTEINSPLHF. In nucleotides, the CDR3 is TGTGCCAGCAGCCGTTTCGGGACAGAGATAAATTCACCCCTCCACTTT. The entire variable domain, with the rest obtained from reference TRBV3-1 and TRBJ1-6, is as follows: DTAVSQTPKYLVTQMGNDKSIKCEQNLGHDTMYWYKQDSKKFLKIMFSYNNKELIINETVPNRFSPKSPDKAHLNLHINSLELGDSAVYFCASSRFGTEINSPLHFGNGTRLTVT.

This clonotype was seen at least ten times. The chain has TRBV3-1 and TRBJ2-2, with TRBD2 matching over 8 bases. Germline V lookup: CDR1 LGHDT, CDR2 YNNKEL (reference sequence). The CDR3 has 16 residues. The trim removed 5 bases at V and 2 bases at J, leaving 7 bases unmatched. The CDR3 here is CASSFTSGANTGELFF. DNA of the CDR3: TGTGCCAGCAGCTTCACTAGCGGAGCTAACACCGGGGAGCTGTTTTTT.

The chain uses TRBV7-9 and TRBJ2-1; 10 nucleotides agree with TRBD1. The trim removed 3 bases at V and 3 bases at J, leaving 5 bases unmatched. The CDR3 totals 16 residues. CDR1 and CDR2 (germline): SEHNR, FQNEAQ (reference sequence). CDR3 sequence reads: CASSFLGTGVYNEQFF. The CDR3 DNA sequence: TGTGCCAGCAGCTTCTTGGGGACAGGGGTCTACAATGAGCAGTTCTTC.

This clonotype appeared many times. The chain carries TRBV7-9 and TRBJ2-3; TRBD2 is a possible D gene (5 bases). V was clipped by 5 bases and J by 2 bases, with 26 bases between them. Germline CDR1 and CDR2: SEHNR and FQNEAQ (reference sequence). There are 19 residues in the CDR3. In nucleotides, the CDR3 is TGTGCCAGCAGCCCCGCGGACGAGGGCCCATCTTATCCCACAGATACGCAGTATTTT. Translating gives CASSPADEGPSYPTDTQYF.

To note about this clonotype: This may stem from a read error, because a much larger clone lies one nucleotide away. This chain uses TRBV20-1 with TRBJ2-7, with 9 bases lining up with TRBD1. This CDR3 has 15 residues. Germline CDR1 is DFQATT and CDR2 is SNEGSKA (reference sequence). The CDR3 here is CSATPGQGSPYERYF. CDR3 sequence (DNA): TGCAGTGCTACGCCCGGACAGGGGTCCCCCTACGAGCGGTACTTC.

The chain recombines TRBV4-1 with TRBJ2-1; the D call may be TRBD1 or TRBD2 (5 bases each). V dropped 4 bases and J dropped 6 bases, with 16 bases sitting between them. The CDR3 covers 15 residues. Germline values: CDR1 MGHRA, CDR2 YSYEKL. CDR3 protein: CASSRPGRRINEQFF. The CDR3 DNA reads TGCGCCAGCAGCCGACCGGGACGGAGAATCAATGAGCAGTTCTTC.

This clonotype was observed at least ten times. The rearrangement links TRBV6-1 to TRBJ2-7, with unresolved D. Trimming shortened V by 3 bases and J by 2 bases, and 8 bases separated the two germline ends. Germline CDR1 MNHNS, CDR2 SASEGT. This CDR3 is 13 amino acids long. CDR3 region: CASSDDPTYEQYF. CDR3 nucleotide sequence: TGTGCCAGCAGTGACGACCCGACCTACGAGCAGTACTTC.

The V and J genes are TRBV19 and TRBJ1-2; D is possibly TRBD1 (5 bases). Germline CDR1 and CDR2: LNHDA and SQIVND (reference sequence). The CDR3 totals 12 residues. With 9 bases removed from V and 1 base from J, the gap between germline ends came to 9 bases. The CDR3 here is CARATVNYGYTF. Here the CDR3 DNA reads TGTGCCAGAGCGACAGTTAACTATGGCTACACCTTC.

This clonotype showed up just once. The chain employs TRBV28 and TRBJ1-2, with D unresolved. The V gene lost 6 bases and the J gene lost 4 bases, with 12 bases spanning the gap. This CDR3 is 13 amino acids long. Germline V gene sequence: CDR1 MDHEN, CDR2 SYDVKM. CDR3 loop: CASRRGFFYGYTF. The CDR3 DNA sequence: TGTGCCAGCAGACGGGGATTTTTCTATGGCTACACCTTC.

The genes are TRBV28 and TRBJ2-4, with TRBD2 matching over 7 bases. Germline CDR1 is MDHEN and CDR2 is SYDVKM. Trimming cost V 10 bases and J 0 bases; bases outside gene matches: 12. The CDR3 length is 16 residues. DNA of the CDR3: TGTGCCAACATCCCGGGGGGAGAGATAGCCAAAAACATTCAGTACTTC. Translated, it gives CANIPGGEIAKNIQYF.

The CDR3 DNA reads TGTGCCAGCAGTGAAATGGTGGGGACAGGCCTGGCGTCTGGAAACACCATATATTTT. Encoded protein: CASSEMVGTGLASGNTIYF. This chain connects TRBV6-1 to TRBJ1-3; 8 bases agree with TRBD1. The CDR3 is 19 amino acids. The J segment lost 1 base and the V segment lost 2 bases, leaving 13 bases of the junction unmatched. In germline, CDR1 is MNHNS, CDR2 SASEGT.

In its sample, this clonotype was seen many times. The CDR3 reads CASSYFRDSSGANVLTF. In DNA form, the CDR3 reads TGTGCCAGCAGTTACTTTAGGGACAGCTCTGGGGCCAACGTCCTGACTTTC. V usage is TRBV6-5 and J usage is TRBJ2-6; 7 bases fit TRBD1. The CDR3 has 17 residues. Germline CDR1 MNHEY, CDR2 SVGAGI. V lost 1 base, J lost 0 bases, and 3 bases stayed unmatched.

The chain recombines TRBV6-1 with TRBJ1-1; D is ambiguous. Germline-derived CDR1 and CDR2 are MNHNS and SASEGT. This CDR3 region has 16 residues. Trimming took 4 bases from V and 0 from J, leaving 15 bases between them. CDR3 in amino acids: CASSGVIGPMNTEAFF. The CDR3 region has the DNA TGTGCCAGCAGTGGGGTAATTGGGCCCATGAACACTGAAGCTTTCTTT.

The chain links TRBV28 to TRBJ2-6, with D possibly TRBD1 on 5 matching bases. There are 15 residues in the CDR3. Trimming took 8 bases from V and 1 from J, leaving 12 bases between them. Looked up from germline, CDR1 is MDHEN and CDR2 is SYDVKM. CDR3: CASLDTSSGANVLTF. The CDR3 region has the DNA TGTGCCAGCCTGGACACTTCTTCTGGGGCCAACGTCCTGACTTTC.

Many counts were recorded for this clonotype. V gene TRBV5-1 combines with J gene TRBJ1-1, with D uncertain. This CDR3 is 15 amino acids long. Trimming took off 1 base at V and 4 bases at J, with 14 bases between the two ends. Germline V gene data show CDR1 as SGHRS and CDR2 as YFSETQ. The CDR3 loop reads CASSLRGVMGTEAFF. As DNA, the CDR3 is TGCGCCAGCAGCTTGCGAGGTGTGATGGGCACTGAAGCTTTCTTT.

This clonotype was seen at least ten times. V and J are TRBV28 and TRBJ2-4; D perhaps matches TRBD1 (6 bases). V was clipped by 6 bases and J by 6 bases, with 15 bases between them. CDR3 length: 14 amino acids. Per the germline V gene, CDR1 is MDHEN and CDR2 is SYDVKM. The DNA for the CDR3 is TGTGCCAGCAGCATCGACCGGGACATAAACATTCAGTACTTC. Translated, it gives CASSIDRDINIQYF.

This clonotype has more than one count but fewer than ten. The chain joins TRBV19 to TRBJ2-7, with no clear D. The CDR3 sequence is 13 residues long. Trimming pared 4 bases from V and 2 bases from J, leaving 9 bases between. CDR1 is LNHDA and CDR2 is SQIVND in the germline V gene (reference sequence). This CDR3 reads CASSNLGTYEQYF. Here the CDR3 DNA reads TGTGCCAGTAGTAATCTTGGAACCTACGAGCAGTACTTC.

In this sample, this clonotype turned up many times. The chain combines TRBV28 with TRBJ2-3; D might be TRBD1 (6 bases). The CDR3 contains 12 residues. Looked up from germline, CDR1 is MDHEN and CDR2 is SYDVKM. Trimming shortened V by 5 bases and J by 10 bases, and 13 bases separated the two germline ends. CDR3 sequence (DNA): TGTGCCAGCAGTATACAGGGTAGGGCGCAGTATTTT. Amino acids: CASSIQGRAQYF. Variable domain in full (rest from reference TRBV28 and TRBJ2-3): DVKVTQSSRYLVKRTGEKVFLECVQDMDHENMFWYRQDPGLGLRLIYFSYDVKMKEKGDIPEGYSVSREKKERFSLILESASTNQTSMYLCASSIQGRAQYFGPGTRLTVL.

The rearrangement uses TRBV7-9 and TRBJ1-2; possible D gene TRBD1, 6 bases. Germline V gene data show CDR1 as SEHNR and CDR2 as FQNEAQ (reference sequence). There are 16 residues in the CDR3. V lost 2 bases to trimming and J lost 4 bases, with 17 bases between them. The CDR3 sequence: CASSLIELRDTYGYTF. In DNA, the CDR3 is TGTGCCAGCAGCTTAATTGAGTTGCGGGACACCTATGGCTACACCTTC.

The chain links TRBV20-1 to TRBJ2-3; D is uncertain. The CDR3 extends over 16 amino acids. Germline CDR1 is DFQATT and CDR2 is SNEGSKA (reference sequence). V lost 3 bases to trimming and J lost 4 bases, with 20 bases between them. The CDR3 protein is CSASRRSEPRADTQYF. CDR3 nucleotide sequence: TGCAGTGCTAGCCGACGGAGCGAACCAAGGGCAGATACGCAGTATTTT.

This clonotype was counted many times. V gene TRBV20-1 combines with J gene TRBJ1-2; TRBD1 might be the D (6 bases). Germline assignment: CDR1 DFQATT and CDR2 SNEGSKA (reference sequence). V lost 5 bases, J lost 6 bases, and 13 bases lay in between. This CDR3 is 12 amino acids long. DNA for the CDR3: TGCAGTGCTCTGGGGGCGCAGAATGGCTACACCTTC. The encoded protein is CSALGAQNGYTF.